This T cell receptor (beta chain) is from a study of vaccination and CD4 T cells after COVID-19. Regarding the study as a whole: The rise in median SARS-CoV-2-reactive clonotypes, from around 20 to 38, was not significant.

Regarding treatment: roughly ten-day PBMC culture with coronavirus spike peptide pools or control peptides (ViraFEST assay). The germline gives CDR1 MNHNS, CDR2 SASEGT. Trimming took 6 bases from V and 4 from J, leaving 9 bases between them. The length of the CDR3 is 13 residues. A word on this clonotype: Its antigen remains unidentified.

The Oncomine TCR Beta short-read assay was what sequenced the DNA obtained from cultured CD4+ T cells. TCRdb used MiXCR to reprocess the PCR reads, holding one entry per CDR3 protein. The sample has 12,000 or so distinct CDR3 sequences, roughly half seen once; the top ten hold approximately 33%. This receptor was obtained from a human donor who had recovered from COVID-19. Sequenced material: CD4+ T cells from blood, cultured in vitro. This rearrangement joins TRBV6-1 to TRBJ2-2; D is uncertain. This CDR3 reads CASRPSITGELFF. CDR3 DNA: TGTGCCAGCAGGCCCAGTATCACCGGGGAGCTGTTTTTT.